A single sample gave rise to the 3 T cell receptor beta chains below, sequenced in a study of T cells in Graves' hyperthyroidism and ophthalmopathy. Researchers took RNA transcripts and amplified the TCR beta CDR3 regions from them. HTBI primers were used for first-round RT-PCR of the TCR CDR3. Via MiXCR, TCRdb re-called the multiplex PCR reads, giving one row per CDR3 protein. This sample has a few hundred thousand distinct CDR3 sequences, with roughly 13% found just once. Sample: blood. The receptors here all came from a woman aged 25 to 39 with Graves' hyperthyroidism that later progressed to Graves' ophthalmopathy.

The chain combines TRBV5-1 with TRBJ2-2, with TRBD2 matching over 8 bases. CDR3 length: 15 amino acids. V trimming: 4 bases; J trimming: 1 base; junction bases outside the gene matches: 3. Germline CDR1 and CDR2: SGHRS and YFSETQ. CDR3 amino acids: CASSMSGRNTGELFF. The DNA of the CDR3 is TGCGCCAGCAGCATGAGCGGGAGGAACACCGGGGAGCTGTTTTTT.

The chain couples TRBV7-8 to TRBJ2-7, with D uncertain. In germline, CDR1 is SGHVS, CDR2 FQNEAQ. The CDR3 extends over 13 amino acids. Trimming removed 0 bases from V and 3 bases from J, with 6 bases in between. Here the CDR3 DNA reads TGTGCCAGCAGCTTAGCAAGGGACTACGAGCAGTACTTC. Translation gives CASSLARDYEQYF.

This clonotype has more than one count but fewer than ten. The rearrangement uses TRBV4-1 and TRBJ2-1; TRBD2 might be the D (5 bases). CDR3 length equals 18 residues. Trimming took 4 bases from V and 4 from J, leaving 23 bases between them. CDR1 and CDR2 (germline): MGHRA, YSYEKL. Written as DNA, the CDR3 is TGCGCCAGCAGCCCGAAAGGGAACCGGCCTCTAGCTTACAATGAGCAGTTCTTC. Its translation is CASSPKGNRPLAYNEQFF.